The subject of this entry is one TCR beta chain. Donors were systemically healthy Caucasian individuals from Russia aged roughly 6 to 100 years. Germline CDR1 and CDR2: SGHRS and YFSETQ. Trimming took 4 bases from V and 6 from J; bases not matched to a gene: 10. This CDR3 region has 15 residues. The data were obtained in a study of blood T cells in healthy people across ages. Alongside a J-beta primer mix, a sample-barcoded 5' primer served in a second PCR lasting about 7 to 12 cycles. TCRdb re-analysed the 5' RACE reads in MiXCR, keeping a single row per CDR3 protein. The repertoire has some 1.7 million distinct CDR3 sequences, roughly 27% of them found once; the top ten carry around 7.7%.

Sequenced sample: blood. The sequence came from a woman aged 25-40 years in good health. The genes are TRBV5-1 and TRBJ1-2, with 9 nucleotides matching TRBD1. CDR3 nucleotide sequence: TGCGCCAGCAGCCCACGGGGGACAGGGCTACATGGCTACACCTTC. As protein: CASSPRGTGLHGYTF.